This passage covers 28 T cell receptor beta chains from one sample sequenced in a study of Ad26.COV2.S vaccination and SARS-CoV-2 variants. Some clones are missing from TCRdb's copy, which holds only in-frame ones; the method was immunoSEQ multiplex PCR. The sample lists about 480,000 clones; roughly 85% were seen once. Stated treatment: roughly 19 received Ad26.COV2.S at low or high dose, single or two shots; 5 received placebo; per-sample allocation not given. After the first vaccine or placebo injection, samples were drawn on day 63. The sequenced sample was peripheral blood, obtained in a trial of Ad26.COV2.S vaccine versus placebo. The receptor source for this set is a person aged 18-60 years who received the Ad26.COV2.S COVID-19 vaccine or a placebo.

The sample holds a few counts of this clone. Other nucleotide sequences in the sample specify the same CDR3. The CDR3 DNA sequence: TGTGCCAGCAGTGACTACGAGCAGTACTTC. Translating gives CASSDYEQYF. The chain carries TRBV2 and TRBJ2-7; no definite D call. V dropped 3 bases and J dropped 3 bases, with 0 bases sitting between them. CDR1 and CDR2 from the germline V gene are SNHLY and FYNNEI. The CDR3 totals 10 residues.

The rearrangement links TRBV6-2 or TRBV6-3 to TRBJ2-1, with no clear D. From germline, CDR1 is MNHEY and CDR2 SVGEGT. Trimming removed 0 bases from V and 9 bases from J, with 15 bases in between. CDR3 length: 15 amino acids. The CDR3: CASSYSSGSSGEQFF. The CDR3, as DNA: TGTGCCAGCAGTTACTCCTCGGGTAGTTCGGGTGAGCAGTTCTTC.

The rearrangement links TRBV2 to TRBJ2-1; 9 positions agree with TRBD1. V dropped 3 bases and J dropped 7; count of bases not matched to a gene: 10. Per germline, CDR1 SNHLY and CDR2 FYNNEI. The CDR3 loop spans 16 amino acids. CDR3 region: CASSDVGQGSWNEQFF. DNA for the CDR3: TGTGCCAGCAGTGATGTAGGACAGGGGTCATGGAATGAGCAGTTCTTC.

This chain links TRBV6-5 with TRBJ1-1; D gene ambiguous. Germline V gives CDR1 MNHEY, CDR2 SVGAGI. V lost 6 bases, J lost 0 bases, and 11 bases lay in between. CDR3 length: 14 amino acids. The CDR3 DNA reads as TGTGCCAGCAGGGCCACGGATATGAACACTGAAGCTTTCTTT. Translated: CASRATDMNTEAFF.

The CDR3 loop reads CASSQAKGGPGELFF. Written as DNA, the CDR3 is TGCGCCAGCAGCCAAGCAAAGGGGGGCCCCGGGGAGCTGTTTTTT. The J gene is TRBJ2-2, the V gene TRBV5-1; D tentatively fits TRBD1 or TRBD2 (6 bases each). This CDR3 has 15 residues. The V gene's germline CDR1 is SGHRS and CDR2 YFSETQ. Trimming cost V 4 bases and J 6 bases, with 16 bases left between them.

This chain's CDR3 is CASRDSGIATYEQYF. The DNA for the CDR3 is TGTGCCAGCAGGGATAGCGGGATCGCCACCTACGAGCAGTACTTC. The chain employs TRBV7-9 and TRBJ2-7; 8 positions agree with TRBD2. The V gene's germline CDR1 is SEHNR and CDR2 FQNEAQ (reference sequence). The J segment lost 2 bases and the V segment lost 6 bases, leaving 9 bases of the junction unmatched. The CDR3 sequence is 15 residues long.

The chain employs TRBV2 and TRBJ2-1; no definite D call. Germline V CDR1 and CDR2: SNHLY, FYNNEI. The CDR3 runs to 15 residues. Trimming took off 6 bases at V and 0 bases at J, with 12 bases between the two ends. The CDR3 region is CASRAHASSYNEQFF. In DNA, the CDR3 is TGTGCCAGCAGGGCTCACGCGAGCTCCTACAATGAGCAGTTCTTC.

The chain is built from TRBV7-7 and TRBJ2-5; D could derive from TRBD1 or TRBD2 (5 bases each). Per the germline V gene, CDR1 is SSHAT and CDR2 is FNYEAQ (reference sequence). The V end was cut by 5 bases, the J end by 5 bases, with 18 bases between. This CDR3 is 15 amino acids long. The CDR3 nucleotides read TGTGCCAGCAGCGAAGACGTGGGGGTTTGGGAGACCCAGTACTTC. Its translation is CASSEDVGVWETQYF.

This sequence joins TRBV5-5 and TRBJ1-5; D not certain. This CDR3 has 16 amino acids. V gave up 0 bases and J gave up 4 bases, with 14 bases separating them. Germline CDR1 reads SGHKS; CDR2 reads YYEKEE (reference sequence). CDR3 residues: CASSLALERLNQPQHF. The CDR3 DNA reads TGTGCCAGCAGCTTGGCCTTGGAACGGTTAAATCAGCCCCAGCATTTT.

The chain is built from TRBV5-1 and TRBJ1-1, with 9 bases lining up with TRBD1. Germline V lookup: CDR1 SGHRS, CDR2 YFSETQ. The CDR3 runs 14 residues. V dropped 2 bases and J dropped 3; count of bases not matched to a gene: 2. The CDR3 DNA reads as TGCGCCAGCAGCTTCCGGGACAGGGACACTGAAGCTTTCTTT. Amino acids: CASSFRDRDTEAFF.

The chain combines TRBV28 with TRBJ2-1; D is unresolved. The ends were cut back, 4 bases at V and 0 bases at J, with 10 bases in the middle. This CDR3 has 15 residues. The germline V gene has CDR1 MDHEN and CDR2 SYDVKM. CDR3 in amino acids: CASSSSPISYNEQFF. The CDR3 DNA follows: TGTGCCAGCAGTTCTTCCCCCATCTCCTACAATGAGCAGTTCTTC.

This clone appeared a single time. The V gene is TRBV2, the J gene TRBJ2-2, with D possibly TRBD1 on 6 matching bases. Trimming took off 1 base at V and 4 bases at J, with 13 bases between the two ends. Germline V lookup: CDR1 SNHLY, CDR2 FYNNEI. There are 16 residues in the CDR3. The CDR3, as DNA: TGTGCCAGCAGTGAAGGGTGGGGGCTGGGCACCGGGGAGCTGTTTTTT. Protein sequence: CASSEGWGLGTGELFF.

DNA of the CDR3: TGTGCCAGCAGTTCCCCATATGACAGTCCCCGGCGAACTGAAGCTTTCTTT. Its protein product is CASSSPYDSPRRTEAFF. The V call is TRBV28, the J call TRBJ1-1, with a possible D match to TRBD1 (5 bases). Germline V gene lookup returns CDR1 MDHEN and CDR2 SYDVKM. The V and J ends lost 4 bases and 5 bases respectively, with 23 bases between them. This CDR3 spans 17 amino acids. The whole variable domain, remainder taken from reference TRBV28 and TRBJ1-1, is DVKVTQSSRYLVKRTGEKVFLECVQDMDHENMFWYRQDPGLGLRLIYFSYDVKMKEKGDIPEGYSVSREKKERFSLILESASTNQTSMYLCASSSPYDSPRRTEAFFGQGTRLTVV.

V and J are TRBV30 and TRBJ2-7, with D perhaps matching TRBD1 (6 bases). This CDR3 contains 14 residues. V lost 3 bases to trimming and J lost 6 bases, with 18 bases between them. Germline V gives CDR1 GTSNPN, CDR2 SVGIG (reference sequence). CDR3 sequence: CAWRPHREVGEQYF. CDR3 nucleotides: TGTGCCTGGAGGCCCCACAGGGAAGTTGGCGAGCAGTACTTC.

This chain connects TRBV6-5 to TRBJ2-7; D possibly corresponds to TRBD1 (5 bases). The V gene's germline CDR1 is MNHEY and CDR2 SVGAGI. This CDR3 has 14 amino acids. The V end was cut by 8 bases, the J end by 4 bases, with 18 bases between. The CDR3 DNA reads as TGTGCCAGCGGAAACCTGTGGGGCGGATACGAGCAGTACTTC. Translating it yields CASGNLWGGYEQYF.

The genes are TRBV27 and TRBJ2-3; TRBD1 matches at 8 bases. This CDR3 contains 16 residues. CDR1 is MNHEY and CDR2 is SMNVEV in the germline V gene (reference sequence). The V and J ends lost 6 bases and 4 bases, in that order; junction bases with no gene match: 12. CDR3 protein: CASRGQGSTRADTQYF. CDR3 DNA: TGTGCCAGCAGAGGACAGGGATCCACTCGCGCAGATACGCAGTATTTT.

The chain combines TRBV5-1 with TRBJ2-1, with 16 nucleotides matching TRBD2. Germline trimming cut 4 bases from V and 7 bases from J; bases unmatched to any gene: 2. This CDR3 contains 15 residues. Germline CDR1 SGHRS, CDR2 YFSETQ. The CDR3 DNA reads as TGCGCCAGCAGCGGGACTAGCGGGAGGGGGAATGAGCAGTTCTTC. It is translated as CASSGTSGRGNEQFF.

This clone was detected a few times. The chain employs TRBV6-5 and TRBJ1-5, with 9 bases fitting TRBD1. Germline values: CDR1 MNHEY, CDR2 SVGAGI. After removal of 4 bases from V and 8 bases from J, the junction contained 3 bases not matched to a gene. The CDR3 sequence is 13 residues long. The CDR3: CASSSDRGKPQHF. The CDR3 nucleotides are TGTGCCAGCAGTTCGGACAGGGGTAAGCCCCAGCATTTT.

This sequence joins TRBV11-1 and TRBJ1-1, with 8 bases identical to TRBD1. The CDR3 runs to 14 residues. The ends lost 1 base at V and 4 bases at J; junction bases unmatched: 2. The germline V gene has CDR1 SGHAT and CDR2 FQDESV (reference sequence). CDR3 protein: CASSLGQGATEAFF. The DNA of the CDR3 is TGTGCCAGCAGCTTAGGCCAGGGGGCCACTGAAGCTTTCTTT.

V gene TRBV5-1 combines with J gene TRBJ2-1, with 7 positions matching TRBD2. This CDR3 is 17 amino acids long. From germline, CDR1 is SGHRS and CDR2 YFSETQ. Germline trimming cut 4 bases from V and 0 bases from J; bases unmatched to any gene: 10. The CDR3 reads CASSTGLQPSSYNEQFF. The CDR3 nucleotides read TGCGCCAGCAGCACGGGACTACAGCCGAGCTCCTACAATGAGCAGTTCTTC.

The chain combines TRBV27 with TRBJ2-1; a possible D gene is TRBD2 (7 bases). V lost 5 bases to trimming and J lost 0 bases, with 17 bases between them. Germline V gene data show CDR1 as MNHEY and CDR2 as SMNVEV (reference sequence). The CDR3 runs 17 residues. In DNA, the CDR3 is TGTGCCAGCAGTCCCGGACAGCGGGGCAGCTCCTACAATGAGCAGTTCTTC. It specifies CASSPGQRGSSYNEQFF.

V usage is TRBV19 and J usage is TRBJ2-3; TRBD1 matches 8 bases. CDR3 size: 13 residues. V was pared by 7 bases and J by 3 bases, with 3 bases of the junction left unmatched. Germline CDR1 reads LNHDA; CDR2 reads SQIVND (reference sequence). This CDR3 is CASNRGRTDTQYF. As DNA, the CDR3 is TGTGCCAGTAACAGGGGGAGGACAGATACGCAGTATTTT.

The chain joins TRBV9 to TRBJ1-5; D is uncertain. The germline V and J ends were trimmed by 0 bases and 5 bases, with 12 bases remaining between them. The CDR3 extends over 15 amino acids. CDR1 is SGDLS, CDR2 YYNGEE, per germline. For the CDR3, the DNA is TGTGCCAGCAGCGTAGGCGGAGGGCTCCATCAGCCCCAGCATTTT. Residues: CASSVGGGLHQPQHF.

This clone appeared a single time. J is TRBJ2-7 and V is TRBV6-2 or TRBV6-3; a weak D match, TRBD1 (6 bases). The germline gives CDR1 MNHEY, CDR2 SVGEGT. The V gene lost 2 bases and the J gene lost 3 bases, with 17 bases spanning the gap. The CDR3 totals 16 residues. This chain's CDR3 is CASSYPGPGHVYEQYF. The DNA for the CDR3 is TGTGCCAGCAGTTACCCTGGACCGGGACACGTCTACGAGCAGTACTTC.

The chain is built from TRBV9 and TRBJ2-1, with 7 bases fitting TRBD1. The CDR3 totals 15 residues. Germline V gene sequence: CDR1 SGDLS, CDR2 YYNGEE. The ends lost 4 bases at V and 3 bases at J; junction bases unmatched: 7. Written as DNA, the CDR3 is TGTGCCAGCAGCAATCCGGGACAGAACTACAATGAGCAGTTCTTC. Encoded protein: CASSNPGQNYNEQFF.

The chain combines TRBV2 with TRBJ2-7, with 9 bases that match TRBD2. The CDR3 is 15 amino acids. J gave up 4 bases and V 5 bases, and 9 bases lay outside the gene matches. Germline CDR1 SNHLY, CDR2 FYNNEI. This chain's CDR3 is CASSSLAGESYEQYF. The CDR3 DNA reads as TGTGCCAGCAGTTCCTTAGCGGGAGAGTCTTACGAGCAGTACTTC. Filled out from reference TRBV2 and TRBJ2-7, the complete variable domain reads EPEVTQTPSHQVTQMGQEVILRCVPISNHLYFYWYRQILGQKVEFLVSFYNNEISEKSEIFDDQFSVERPDGSNFTLKIRSTKLEDSAMYFCASSSLAGESYEQYFGPGTRLTVT.

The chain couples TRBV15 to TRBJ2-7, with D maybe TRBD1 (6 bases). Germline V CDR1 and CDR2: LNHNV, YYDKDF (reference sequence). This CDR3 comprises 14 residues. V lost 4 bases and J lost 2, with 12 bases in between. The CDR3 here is CATSKRQDTYEQYF. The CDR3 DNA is TGTGCCACCAGCAAAAGACAGGATACCTACGAGCAGTACTTC.

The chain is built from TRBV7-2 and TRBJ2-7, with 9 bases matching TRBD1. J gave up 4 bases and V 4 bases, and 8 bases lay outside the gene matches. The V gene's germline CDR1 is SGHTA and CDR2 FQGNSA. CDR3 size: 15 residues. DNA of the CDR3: TGTGCCAGCAGCTCCGCACCGGGACAGGGATACGAGCAGTACTTC. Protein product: CASSSAPGQGYEQYF. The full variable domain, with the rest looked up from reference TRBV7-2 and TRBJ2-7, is GAGVSQSPSNKVTEKGKDVELRCDPISGHTALYWYRQSLGQGLEFLIYFQGNSAPDKSGLPSDRFSAERTGGSVSTLTIQRTQQEDSAVYLCASSSAPGQGYEQYFGPGTRLTVT.